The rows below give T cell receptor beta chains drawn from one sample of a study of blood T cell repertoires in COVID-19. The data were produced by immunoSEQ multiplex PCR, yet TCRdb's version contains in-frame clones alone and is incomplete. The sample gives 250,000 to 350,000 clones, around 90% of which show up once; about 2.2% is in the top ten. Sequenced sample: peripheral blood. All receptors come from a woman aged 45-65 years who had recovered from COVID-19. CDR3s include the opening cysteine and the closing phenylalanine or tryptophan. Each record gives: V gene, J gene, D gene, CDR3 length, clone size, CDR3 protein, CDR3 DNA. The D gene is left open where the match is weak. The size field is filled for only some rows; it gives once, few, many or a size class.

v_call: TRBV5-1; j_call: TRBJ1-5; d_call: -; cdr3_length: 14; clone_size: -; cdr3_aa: CASSFGGHNQPQHF; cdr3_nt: TGCGCCAGCAGCTTTGGTGGGCACAATCAGCCCCAGCATTTT
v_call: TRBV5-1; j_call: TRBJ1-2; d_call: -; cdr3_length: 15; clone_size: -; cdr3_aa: CASSLATGLGYGYTF; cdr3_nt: TGCGCCAGCAGCTTGGCCACAGGTCTCGGCTATGGCTACACCTTC
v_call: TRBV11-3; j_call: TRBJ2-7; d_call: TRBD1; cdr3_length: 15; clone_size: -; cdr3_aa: CASSLGGGQDYEQYF; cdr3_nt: TGTGCCAGCAGCTTAGGAGGGGGACAGGACTACGAGCAGTACTTC
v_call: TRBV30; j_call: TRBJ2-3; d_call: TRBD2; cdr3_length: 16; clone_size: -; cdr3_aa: CAWSVPGAGPLDTQYF; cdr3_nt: TGTGCCTGGAGTGTACCAGGAGCGGGGCCGCTAGATACGCAGTATTTT
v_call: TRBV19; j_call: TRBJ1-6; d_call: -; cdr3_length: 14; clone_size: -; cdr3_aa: CASSTDRGGSPLHF; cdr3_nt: TGTGCCAGTAGTACCGATAGGGGTGGGTCACCCCTCCACTTT
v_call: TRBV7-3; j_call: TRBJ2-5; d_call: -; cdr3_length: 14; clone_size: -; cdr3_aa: CASSLSGGQETQYF; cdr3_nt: TGTGCCAGCAGCCTTAGCGGCGGGCAAGAGACCCAGTACTTC
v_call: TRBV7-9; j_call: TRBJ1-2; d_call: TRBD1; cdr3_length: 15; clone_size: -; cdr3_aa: CASSLNRGTGYGYTF; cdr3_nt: TGTGCCAGCAGCCTTAACAGGGGAACGGGCTATGGCTACACCTTC
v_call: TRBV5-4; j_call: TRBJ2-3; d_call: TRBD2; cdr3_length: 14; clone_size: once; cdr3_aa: CAGQSGGSTDTQYF; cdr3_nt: TGTGCCGGACAGAGCGGGGGCAGCACAGATACGCAGTATTTT
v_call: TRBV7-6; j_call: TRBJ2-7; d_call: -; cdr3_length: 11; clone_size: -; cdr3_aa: CASSTYYEQYF; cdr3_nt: TGTGCCAGCAGCACTTACTACGAGCAGTACTTC
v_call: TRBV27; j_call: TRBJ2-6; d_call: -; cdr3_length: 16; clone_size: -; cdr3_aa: CASSSLWGSGANVLTF; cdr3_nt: TGTGCCAGCAGTTCCCTCTGGGGCTCCGGGGCCAACGTCCTGACTTTC
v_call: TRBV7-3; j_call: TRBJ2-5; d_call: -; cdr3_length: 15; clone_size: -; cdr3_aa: CASSPGWMAAETQYF; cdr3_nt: TGTGCCAGCAGCCCGGGGTGGATGGCTGCGGAGACCCAGTACTTC
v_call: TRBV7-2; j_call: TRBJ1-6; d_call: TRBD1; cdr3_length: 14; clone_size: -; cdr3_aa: CASSSGTANSPLHF; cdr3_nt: TGTGCCAGCAGCAGTGGGACAGCCAATTCACCCCTCCACTTT
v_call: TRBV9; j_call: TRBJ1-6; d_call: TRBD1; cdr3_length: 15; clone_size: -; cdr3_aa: CASSVPGRGNSPLHF; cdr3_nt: TGTGCCAGCAGCGTTCCCGGCAGGGGGAATTCACCCCTCCACTTT
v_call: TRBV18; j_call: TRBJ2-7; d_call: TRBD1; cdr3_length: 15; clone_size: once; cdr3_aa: CASSNRDRGRSEQYF; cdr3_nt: TGTGCCAGCTCGAACCGGGACAGGGGTAGAAGCGAGCAGTACTTC
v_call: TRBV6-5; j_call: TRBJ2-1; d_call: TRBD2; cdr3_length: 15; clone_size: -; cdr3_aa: CASSPQAGSYNEQFF; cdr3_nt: TGTGCCAGCAGTCCCCAAGCGGGATCTTACAATGAGCAGTTCTTC
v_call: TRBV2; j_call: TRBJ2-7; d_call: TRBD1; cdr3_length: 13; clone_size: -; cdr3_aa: CATWDRGREEQYF; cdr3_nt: TGTGCCACCTGGGACAGGGGCAGGGAAGAGCAGTACTTC
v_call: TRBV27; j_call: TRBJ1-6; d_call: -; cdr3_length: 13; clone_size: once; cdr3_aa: CASSWRENSPLHF; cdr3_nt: TGTGCCAGCAGTTGGCGGGAAAATTCACCCCTCCACTTT
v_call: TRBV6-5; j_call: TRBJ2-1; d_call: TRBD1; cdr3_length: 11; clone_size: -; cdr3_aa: CAMGQGAHEFF; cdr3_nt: TGTGCCATGGGTCAGGGGGCGCATGAGTTCTTC
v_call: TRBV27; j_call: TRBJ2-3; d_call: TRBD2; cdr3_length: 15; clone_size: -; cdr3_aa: CASSSGGRSTDTQYF; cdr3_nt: TGTGCCAGCAGTTCGGGGGGGCGAAGCACAGATACGCAGTATTTT
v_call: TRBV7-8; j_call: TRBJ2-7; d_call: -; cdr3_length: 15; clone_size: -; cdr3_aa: CASSLAPSTGYEQYF; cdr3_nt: TGTGCCAGCAGCTTAGCGCCCAGTACAGGCTACGAGCAGTACTTC
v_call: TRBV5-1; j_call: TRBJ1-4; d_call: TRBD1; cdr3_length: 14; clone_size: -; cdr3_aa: CASSLQGTNEKLFF; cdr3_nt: TGCGCCAGCAGCCTACAGGGGACTAATGAAAAACTGTTTTTT
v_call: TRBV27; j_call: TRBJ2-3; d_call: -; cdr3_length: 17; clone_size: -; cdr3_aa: CASSHLSGTAEADTQYF; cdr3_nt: TGTGCCAGCAGTCACCTGAGCGGAACAGCCGAGGCAGATACGCAGTATTTT
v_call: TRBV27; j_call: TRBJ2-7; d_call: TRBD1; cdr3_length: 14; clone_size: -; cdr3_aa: CASSLNRGMYEQYF; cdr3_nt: TGTGCCAGCAGTTTAAACAGGGGTATGTACGAGCAGTACTTC
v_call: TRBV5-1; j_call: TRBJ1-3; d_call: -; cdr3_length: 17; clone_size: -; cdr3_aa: CASSPYLTGLSGNTIYF; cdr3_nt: TGCGCCAGCAGCCCCTACTTAACAGGTCTGTCTGGAAACACCATATATTTT
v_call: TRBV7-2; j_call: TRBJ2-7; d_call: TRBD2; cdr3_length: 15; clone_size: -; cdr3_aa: CASSLASGGIYEQYF; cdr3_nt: TGTGCCAGCAGCTTAGCGAGCGGGGGAATATACGAGCAGTACTTC
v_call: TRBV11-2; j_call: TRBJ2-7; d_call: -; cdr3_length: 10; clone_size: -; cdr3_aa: CASSRYEQYF; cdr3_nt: TGTGCCAGCAGCCGGTACGAGCAGTACTTC
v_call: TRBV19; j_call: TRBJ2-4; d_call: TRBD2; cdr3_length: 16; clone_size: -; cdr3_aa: CASSGTGGRAKNIQYF; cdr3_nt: TGTGCCAGTAGTGGGACGGGGGGGAGAGCCAAAAACATTCAGTACTTC
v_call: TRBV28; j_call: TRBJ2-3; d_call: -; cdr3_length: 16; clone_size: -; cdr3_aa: CASSFGTSFGTDTQYF; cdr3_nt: TGTGCCAGCAGTTTCGGAACTAGCTTTGGCACAGATACGCAGTATTTT
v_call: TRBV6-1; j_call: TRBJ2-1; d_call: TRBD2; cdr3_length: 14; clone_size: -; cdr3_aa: CASSERTSRDEQFF; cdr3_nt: TGTGCCAGCAGTGAAAGGACTAGCCGTGATGAGCAGTTCTTC
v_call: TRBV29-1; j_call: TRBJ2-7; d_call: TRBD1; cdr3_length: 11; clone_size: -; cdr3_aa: CSVMGQPKQYF; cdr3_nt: TGCAGCGTAATGGGACAGCCAAAGCAGTACTTC
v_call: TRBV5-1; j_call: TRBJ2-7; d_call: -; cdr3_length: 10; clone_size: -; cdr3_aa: CASRGAEQYF; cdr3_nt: TGCGCCAGCCGGGGGGCCGAGCAGTACTTC
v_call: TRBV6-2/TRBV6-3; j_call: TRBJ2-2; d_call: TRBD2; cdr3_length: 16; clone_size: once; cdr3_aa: CASSYSGTSGAGELFF; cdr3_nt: TGTGCCAGCAGTTACTCCGGGACTAGCGGGGCAGGGGAGCTGTTTTTT
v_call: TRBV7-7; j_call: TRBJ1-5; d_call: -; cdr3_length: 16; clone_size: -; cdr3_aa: CASTFKTPRGNQPQHF; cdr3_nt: TGTGCTAGCACCTTTAAGACCCCTCGGGGCAATCAGCCCCAGCATTTT
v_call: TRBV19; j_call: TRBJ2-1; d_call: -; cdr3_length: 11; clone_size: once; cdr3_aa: CASSRNNEQFF; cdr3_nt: TGTGCCAGTAGCAGGAACAATGAGCAGTTCTTC
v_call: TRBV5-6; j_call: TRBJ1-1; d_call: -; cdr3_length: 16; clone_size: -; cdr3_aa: CASSLFLGAMNTEAFF; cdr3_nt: TGTGCCAGCAGCTTGTTTTTGGGGGCGATGAACACTGAAGCTTTCTTT
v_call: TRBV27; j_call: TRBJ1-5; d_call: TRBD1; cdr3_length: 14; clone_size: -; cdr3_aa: CASSDRDSNQPQHF; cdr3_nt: TGTGCCAGCTCGGACAGGGATAGCAATCAGCCCCAGCATTTT
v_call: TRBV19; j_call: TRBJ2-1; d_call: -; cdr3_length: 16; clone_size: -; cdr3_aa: CASSITYSSSYNEQFF; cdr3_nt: TGTGCCAGTAGTATAACCTATTCAAGCTCCTACAATGAGCAGTTCTTC
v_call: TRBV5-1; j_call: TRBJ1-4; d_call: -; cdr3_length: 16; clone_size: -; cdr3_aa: CASSANPGATNEKLFF; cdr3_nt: TGCGCCAGCAGCGCGAACCCCGGGGCAACTAATGAAAAACTGTTTTTT
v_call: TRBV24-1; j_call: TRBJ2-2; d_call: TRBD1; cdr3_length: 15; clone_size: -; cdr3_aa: CATGPGQFNTGELFF; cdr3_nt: TGTGCCACCGGACCGGGACAGTTTAACACCGGGGAGCTGTTTTTT
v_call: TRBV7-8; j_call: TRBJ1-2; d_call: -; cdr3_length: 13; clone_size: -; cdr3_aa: CASSLAAIYGYTF; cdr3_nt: TGTGCCAGCAGCTTAGCAGCGATCTATGGCTACACCTTC
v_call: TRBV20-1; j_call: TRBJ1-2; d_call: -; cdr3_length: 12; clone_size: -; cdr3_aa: CSASETDYGYTF; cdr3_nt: TGCAGTGCTAGTGAGACAGATTATGGCTACACCTTC
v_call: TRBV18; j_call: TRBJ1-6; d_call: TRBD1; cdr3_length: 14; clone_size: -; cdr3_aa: CASSPNSGQGVLHF; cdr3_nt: TGTGCCAGCTCACCCAATTCTGGACAGGGCGTGCTCCACTTT